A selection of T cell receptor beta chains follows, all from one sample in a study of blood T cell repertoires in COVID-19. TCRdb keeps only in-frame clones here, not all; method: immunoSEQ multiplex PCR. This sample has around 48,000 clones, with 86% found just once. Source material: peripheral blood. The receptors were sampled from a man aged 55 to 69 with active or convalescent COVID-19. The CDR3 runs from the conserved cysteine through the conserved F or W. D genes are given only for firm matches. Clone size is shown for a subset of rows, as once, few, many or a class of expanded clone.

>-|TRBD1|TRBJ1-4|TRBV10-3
CAISESDRGDEKLFF
TGTGCCATCAGTGAGTCTGACAGGGGTGATGAAAAACTGTTTTTT
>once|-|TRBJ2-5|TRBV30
CAWGWSGETQYF
TGTGCCTGGGGCTGGTCGGGGGAGACCCAGTACTTC
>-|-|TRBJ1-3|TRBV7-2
CASSLDRSSGNTIYF
TGTGCCAGCAGTTTAGACCGTAGCTCTGGAAACACCATATATTTT
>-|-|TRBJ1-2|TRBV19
CASNPPDRTHYGYTF
TGTGCCAGTAACCCTCCCGACAGGACCCACTATGGCTACACCTTC
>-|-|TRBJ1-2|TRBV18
CASSPSTGKLVFYTF
TGTGCCAGCTCACCGTCCACGGGGAAGTTAGTTTTCTACACCTTC
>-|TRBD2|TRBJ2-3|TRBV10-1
CASSELAGGRDTQYF
TGCGCCAGCAGTGAGTTAGCGGGGGGGAGAGATACGCAGTATTTT
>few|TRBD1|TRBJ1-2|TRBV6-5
CASSTDRGLEGYTF
TGTGCCAGCAGTACGGACAGGGGGCTTGAGGGCTACACCTTC
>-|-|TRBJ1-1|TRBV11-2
CASSWGGFLGTEAFF
TGTGCCAGCAGCTGGGGGGGTTTTTTAGGCACTGAAGCTTTCTTT
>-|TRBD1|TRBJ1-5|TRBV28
CASSLFSGTGGTSQPQHF
TGTGCCAGCAGTTTATTTAGTGGGACAGGGGGAACCTCTCAGCCCCAGCATTTT
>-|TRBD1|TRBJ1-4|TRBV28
CASSIPGQGVEKLFF
TGTGCCAGCAGTATTCCGGGACAGGGGGTGGAAAAACTGTTTTTT
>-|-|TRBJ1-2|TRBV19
CASSENADYGYTF
TGTGCCAGTAGTGAGAATGCCGACTATGGCTACACCTTC
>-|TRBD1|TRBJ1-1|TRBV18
CASLRQGNTEAFF
TGTGCCAGCTTACGACAGGGGAACACTGAAGCTTTCTTT
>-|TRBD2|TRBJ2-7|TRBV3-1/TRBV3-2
CASSQVKLAGWGEQYF
TGTGCCAGCAGCCAAGTAAAACTAGCGGGGTGGGGGGAGCAGTACTTC
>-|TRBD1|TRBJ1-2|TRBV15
CATSGGQLRPLTF
TGTGCCACCAGCGGGGGACAGCTAAGACCCCTGACCTTC
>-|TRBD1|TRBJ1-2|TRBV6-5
CASNQGADYGYTF
TGTGCCAGCAACCAGGGGGCGGACTATGGCTACACCTTC
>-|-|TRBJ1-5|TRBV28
CASSGGGDSNQPQHF
TGTGCCAGCAGTGGAGGGGGGGATAGCAATCAGCCCCAGCATTTT
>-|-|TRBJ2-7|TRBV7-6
CASSLNRAYEQYF
TGTGCCAGCAGCTTAAACCGAGCCTACGAGCAGTACTTC
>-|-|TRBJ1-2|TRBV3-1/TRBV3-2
CASSRPGNYGYTF
TGTGCCAGCAGCAGACCGGGGAACTATGGCTACACCTTC
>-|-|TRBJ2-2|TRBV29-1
CSVWSNSNTGELFF
TGCAGCGTTTGGTCCAACAGTAACACCGGGGAGCTGTTTTTT
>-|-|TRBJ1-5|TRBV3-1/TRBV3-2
CASSLFPGSKLSNQPQHF
TGTGCCAGCAGCCTGTTTCCCGGGTCCAAACTTAGCAATCAGCCCCAGCATTTT
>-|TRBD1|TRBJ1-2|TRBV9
CASSETGPGGGGYTF
TGTGCCAGCAGCGAAACCGGGCCAGGGGGCGGGGGCTACACCTTC
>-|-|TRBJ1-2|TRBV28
CASSGGANGYTF
TGTGCCAGCAGTGGAGGGGCAAATGGCTACACCTTC
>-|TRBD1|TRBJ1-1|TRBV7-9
CASSSTGGGTEAFF
TGTGCCAGCAGCTCTACAGGGGGCGGCACTGAAGCTTTCTTT
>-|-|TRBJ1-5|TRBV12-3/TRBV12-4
CASTLAGNQPQHF
TGTGCCAGCACCCTTGCGGGGAATCAGCCCCAGCATTTT